The T cell receptor (beta chain) under discussion was sequenced for a study of T cells in Graves' hyperthyroidism and ophthalmopathy (dated by TCRdb to about 2019). About the investigation overall: Peripheral blood was collected at initial diagnosis, before any treatment. To identify distinguishing TCR V-J signatures, a discovery cohort of roughly 100 patients was used, comprising fewer than 45 with Graves' ophthalmopathy and around 60 with stable Graves' hyperthyroidism. Prospective prediction of ophthalmopathy was tested in an independent validation cohort of approximately 19 hyperthyroidism patients and 15 to 17 patients who later progressed to ophthalmopathy. The roughly 90 discovery patients were divided at random into training and test sets in a 7:3 ratio. In several Graves' hyperthyroidism patients, the study also compared T-cell repertoires from thyroid tissue with T-cell repertoires from blood. Once sampling was done, hyperthyroidism patients were given methimazole at a starting dose of 30 mg daily, whereas ophthalmopathy patients were given high-dose intravenous methylprednisolone. The paper describes TCR Vbeta CDR3 sequencing of 140 or so peripheral blood samples, made up of 40 to 45 ophthalmopathy patients, approximately 76 hyperthyroidism patients and some 17 progressor patients. Broad study findings and their caveats: In validation, the model predicted progression to ophthalmopathy with approximately 70% sensitivity and 72% to 75% specificity, a median of 6.5 months before onset. Most expanded thyroid clonotypes (frequency above 0.001) were also detected in blood, suggesting blood repertoires may reflect thyroid immune responses. In cross-validation, a model built on a 13 V-J signature told ophthalmopathy apart from stable hyperthyroidism with approximately 90% sensitivity and roughly 81% specificity, and in testing the same model reached 80%/75%. No statistical method was used to set the sample size in advance, and investigators knew the group allocation.

At least ten counts were recorded for this clonotype. No antigen is known for it. Within one base of it there is no much larger clone, and no base qualities were kept. CDR1 and CDR2 are drawn from the germline V gene: MNHEY, SVGEGT. From the cysteine up to the phenylalanine, the CDR3 has a length of 17 residues. The sequence is cut down to CDR3 DNA, 51 bases in frame from base 1. Relative to germline, V is 2 bases shorter and J is 2 bases shorter, with 19 bases between their ends. Ophthalmopathy patients had moderately to severely active disease, with a Clinical Activity Score of 3 or more, a NOSPECS grade of 4 or more, and a disease duration of less than 3 months. The study excluded patients with uncontrolled infections, other autoimmune diseases, pregnancy or lactation. Diagnoses were established on the basis of clinical symptoms, serum thyroxine and TRAb, thyroid ultrasound, and orbital computed tomography. PBMCs were separated from 7.5 to 10 ml of fresh peripheral blood using Ficoll-Paque density gradient centrifugation. Total RNA was extracted using Trizol reagent, and RNA quality was assessed on an Agilent 2100 Bioanalyzer.

The TCR beta CDR3 regions were amplified from the RNA transcripts. The first round of RT-PCR for the TCR CDR3 was performed with the HTBI primer set and the Qiagen OneStep RT-PCR kit. Libraries were constructed in a second round of multiplex PCR, after which size selection and purification were carried out. Sequencing of the libraries was done on an Illumina HiSeq2000 using paired-end 100 bp reads. The authors' pipeline ran thus. Raw data were processed with SOAPnuke, discarding reads with adapters, uncalled bases, mean Phred below 15, or no exact constant-primer or identifier match. High-quality paired reads were merged with COPE v1.2.5, and unique nucleotide sequences were defined as clonotypes. MiTCR v1.1 was used to align clonotypes to the IMGT TRBV, TRBD and TRBJ reference segments. Analysis was restricted to V-J combinations with a frequency above 0.0001, which covered about 99% of repertoires. A TCS score was defined as the ratio between F50 (clonal expansion) and ExV (chaos), using BLOSUM62-based TCRdist between CDR3 peptides within each V-J. Welch's t-statistics and random forest reduced roughly 500 V-J features to fewer than 15, which were used in a naive Bayes classifier (R e1071). Thyroid-blood repertoire similarity was quantified with the Morisita-Horn index. TCRdb reprocessing: public reads trimmed at Q25 with fastp, clones called with MiXCR, in-frame beta chains kept. Every entry covers one CDR3 protein and lists the most common genes and DNA from its rows. These V and J calls rely on TCRdb rather than the paper's analysis. In all, the sample holds more than 500,000 distinct CDR3 sequences, and about 15% of those were seen once. The ten top clones hold approximately 4.2% of the sample.

The clonotype comes from a woman between 40 and 50 years old with Graves' ophthalmopathy. The V and J segments used are TRBV6-2 or TRBV6-3 and TRBJ2-7; TRBD2 might be the D gene, on 6 matching bases. The sequenced sample was blood. Read as DNA, the sequence is TGTGCCAGCAGTTACGGCCCGGCGACTAGTAGGCCCTACGAGCAGTACTTC. Its protein product is CASSYGPATSRPYEQYF.